This is a list of T cell receptor beta chains from one sample in a study of CD8+ T cells in alopecia areata. TCRdb keeps only in-frame clones here, not all; method: immunoSEQ multiplex PCR. The table shows around 97,000 clones, with about nine tenths occurring only once. The specimen comprised CD8+ T cells sorted from blood, sampled around week 31, from a patient treated with tofacitinib. The origin of the receptors is a human donor with alopecia areata. Each CDR3 is given with its conserved first and last residue. The D gene is left open where the match is weak. Some rows mark clone size as missing; the rest say once, few, many or name a class of expanded clone.

>TRBV5-1|once|TRBJ2-5|TRBD1
TGCGCCAGCAGCCAACACCGGGACAGGGGATGGAAAGAGACCCAGTACTTC
CASSQHRDRGWKETQYF
>TRBV28|once|TRBJ1-2|TRBD1
TGTGCCAGCAGCCCAGGGGGTTACGTCTATGGCTACACCTTC
CASSPGGYVYGYTF
>TRBV27|.|TRBJ2-2|.
TGTGCCAGCAGTTTATCGAGGAGGGGAAACACCGGGGAGCTGTTTTTT
CASSLSRRGNTGELFF
>TRBV7-9|.|TRBJ1-1|.
TGTGCCAGCAGCAGGGCGGATGAAGCTTTCTTT
CASSRADEAFF
>TRBV5-1|.|TRBJ2-7|.
TGCGCCAGCAGCACACGACACGGCCCTGAGGACGAGCAGTACTTC
CASSTRHGPEDEQYF
>TRBV7-3|.|TRBJ2-6|.
TGTGCCAGCAGCCTCAGTTTGAGGGCCAACGTCCTGACTTTC
CASSLSLRANVLTF
>TRBV19|.|TRBJ1-2|.
TGTGCCACATCACCAAGAAACTCTAACTATGGCTACACCTTC
CATSPRNSNYGYTF
>TRBV6-5|.|TRBJ2-3|TRBD2
TGTGCCAGCAGTTACTCTAGCGGGGGGTACACAGATACGCAGTATTTT
CASSYSSGGYTDTQYF
>TRBV29-1|few|TRBJ1-1|TRBD1
TGCAGCGGGATAGAGACAGGGGGGATTACTGAAGCTTTCTTT
CSGIETGGITEAFF
>TRBV14|once|TRBJ2-1|TRBD2
TGTGCCAGCAGCCAAGATCCTGTGACTAGCGGTTACAATGAGCAGTTCTTC
CASSQDPVTSGYNEQFF
>TRBV30|.|TRBJ2-1|.
TGTGCCTGGAGTGTATGGGGGGCCCGCTCCTACAATGAGCAGTTCTTC
CAWSVWGARSYNEQFF
>TRBV7-9|.|TRBJ2-3|.
TGTGCCCCCAGTGCATCCCCAGATACGCAGTATTTT
CAPSASPDTQYF
>TRBV27|.|TRBJ2-3|.
TGTGCCAGCAGTTTACAGCAATTCACAGATACGCAGTATTTT
CASSLQQFTDTQYF
>TRBV7-9|.|TRBJ2-7|.
TGTGCCAGCAGCCTAGCTGGAGAGCAGTACTTC
CASSLAGEQYF
>TRBV19|.|TRBJ2-2|.
TGTGCCAGTACCCAGGTTAACACCGGGGAGCTGTTTTTT
CASTQVNTGELFF
>TRBV7-9|.|TRBJ2-1|TRBD1
TGTGCCAGCAACCCACCCCGGACAGGGGAGCAGTTCTTC
CASNPPRTGEQFF